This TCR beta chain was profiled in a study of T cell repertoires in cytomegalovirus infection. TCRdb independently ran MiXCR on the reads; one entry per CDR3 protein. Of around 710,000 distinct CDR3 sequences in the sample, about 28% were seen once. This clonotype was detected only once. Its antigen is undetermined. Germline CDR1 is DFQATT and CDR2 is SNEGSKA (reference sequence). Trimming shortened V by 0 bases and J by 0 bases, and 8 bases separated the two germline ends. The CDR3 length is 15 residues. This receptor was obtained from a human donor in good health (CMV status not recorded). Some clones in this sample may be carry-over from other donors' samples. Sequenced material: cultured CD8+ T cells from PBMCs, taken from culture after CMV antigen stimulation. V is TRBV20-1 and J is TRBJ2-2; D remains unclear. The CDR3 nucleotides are TGCAGTGCTAGAGATGGGTCTTCGAACACCGGGGAGCTGTTTTTT. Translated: CSARDGSSNTGELFF.